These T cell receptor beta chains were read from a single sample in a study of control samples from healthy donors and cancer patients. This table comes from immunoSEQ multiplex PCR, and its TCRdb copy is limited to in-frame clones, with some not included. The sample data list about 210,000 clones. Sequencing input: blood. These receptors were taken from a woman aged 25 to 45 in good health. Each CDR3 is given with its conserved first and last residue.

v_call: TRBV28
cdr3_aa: CASSLEGSEQYF

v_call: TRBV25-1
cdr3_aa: CASSRDGAYF

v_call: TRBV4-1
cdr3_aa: CASSQGRLAGGLGNEQFF

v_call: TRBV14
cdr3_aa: CASSLGVCTF

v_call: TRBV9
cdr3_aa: CASTVPGKVYGYTF

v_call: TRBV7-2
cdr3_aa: CASSSDSQPQHF

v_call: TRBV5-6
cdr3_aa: CASSLAGPTEAFF

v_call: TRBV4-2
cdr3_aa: CASSQGPIVLPTYEQYF

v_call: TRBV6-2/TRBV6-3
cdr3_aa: CASSLDRTEAFF

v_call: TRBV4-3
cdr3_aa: CASSHLVGEIGTEAFF

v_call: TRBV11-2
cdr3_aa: CASSFQRGGYYEQYF

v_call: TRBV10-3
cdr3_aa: CAISESTHTEAFF

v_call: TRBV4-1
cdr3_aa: CASSRRGLDSPLHF

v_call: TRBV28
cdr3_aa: CASSLIGRVEAFF

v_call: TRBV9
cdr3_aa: CASSVTASRETQYF

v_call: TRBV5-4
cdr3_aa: CASSLTGLNSPLHF

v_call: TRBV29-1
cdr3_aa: CSVDPVAVTEAFF

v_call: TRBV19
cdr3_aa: CASSTGLSGNTIYF

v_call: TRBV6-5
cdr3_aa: CASSWDRDSSPLHF

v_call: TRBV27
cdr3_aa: CASSPTGQSHAEQYF

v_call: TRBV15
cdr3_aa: CATSRSMLGSGTSSNTIYF

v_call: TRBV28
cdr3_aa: CASIEGGQPQHF

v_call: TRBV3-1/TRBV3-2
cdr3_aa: CASTSTGGITEAFF

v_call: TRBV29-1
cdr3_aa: CSYHSTEYGYTF

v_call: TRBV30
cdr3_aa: CAWSQGRDQPQHF

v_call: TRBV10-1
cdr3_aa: CASSDPTGHQHF

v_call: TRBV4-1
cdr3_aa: CASSPGTGLGINEKLFF

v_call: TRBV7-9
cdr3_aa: CASSPPDGESTDTQYF

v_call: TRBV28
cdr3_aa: CASVLDGQGKDYSNQPQHF

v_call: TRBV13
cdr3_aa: CASSLDRDYSPLHF

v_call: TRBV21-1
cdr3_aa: CASSKLLFCLGDTDTQYF

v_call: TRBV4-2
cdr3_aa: CASSQVGRGRNTGELFF

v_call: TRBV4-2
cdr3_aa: CASSQGPTGRAAYEQYF

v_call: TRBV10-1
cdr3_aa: CATSGRDSYTGELFF

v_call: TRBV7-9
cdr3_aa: CASSPSTGYGYTF

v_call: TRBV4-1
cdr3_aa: CASRKAGGNSPLHF

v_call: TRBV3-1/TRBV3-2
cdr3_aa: CASGQARNTEAFF

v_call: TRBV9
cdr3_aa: CASSVTDVRDQPQHF

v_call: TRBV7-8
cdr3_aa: CASSLAGDSSYEQYF

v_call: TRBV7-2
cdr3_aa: CASSPGTGNIQYF

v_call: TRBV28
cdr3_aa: CASSLQGRNYGYTF

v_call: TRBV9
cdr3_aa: CASSATRVTGELFF

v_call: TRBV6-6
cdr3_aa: CASSPSGQLNYGYTF

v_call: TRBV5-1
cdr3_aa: CASSFDLAGGTSGANVLTF

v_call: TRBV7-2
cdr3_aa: CASSLDRSYNEQFF